These 26 T cell receptor beta chains were sequenced from one sample in a study of CD8 T cells in ankylosing spondylitis. TCRdb fed the 5' RACE reads into MiXCR, producing one record per CDR3 protein. Among around 300,000 distinct CDR3 sequences, roughly 10% were seen once, and the ten largest hold around 10%. Sequenced input: blood, either unsorted or a sorted T cell fraction (not recorded which). The source of these receptors is a female donor with ankylosing spondylitis or in good health (not recorded which).

The V and J genes are TRBV15 and TRBJ2-3, with 10 bases aligning to TRBD2. J gave up 0 bases and V 1 base, and 7 bases lay outside the gene matches. This CDR3 has 18 amino acids. Germline V lookup: CDR1 LNHNV, CDR2 YYDKDF (reference sequence). Written as DNA, the CDR3 is TGTGCCACCAGCAGAGTTAATGTAGCGGGAGGAAGCACAGATACGCAGTATTTT. Amino acids: CATSRVNVAGGSTDTQYF. Supplemented by reference TRBV15 and TRBJ2-3, the full variable domain reads DAMVIQNPRYQVTQFGKPVTLSCSQTLNHNVMYWYQQKSSQAPKLLFHYYDKDFNNEADTPDNFQSRRPNTSFCFLDIRSPGLGDTAMYLCATSRVNVAGGSTDTQYFGPGTRLTVL.

This clonotype was seen many times. This sequence joins TRBV6-1 and TRBJ1-1; D call uncertain. This CDR3 spans 13 amino acids. Trimming pared 6 bases from V and 2 bases from J, leaving 10 bases between. CDR1 and CDR2 from the germline V gene are MNHNS and SASEGT. The CDR3 DNA sequence: TGTGCCAGCAGCCGGACTGGAAACACTGAAGCTTTCTTT. Protein sequence: CASSRTGNTEAFF.

This clonotype was seen repeatedly, ten times or more. For the CDR3, the DNA is TGTGCCAGCAGCCCAGTGGATCCTCTTTTCTCCTACAATGAGCAGTTCTTC. This encodes CASSPVDPLFSYNEQFF. This chain connects TRBV7-2 to TRBJ2-1; no clear D gene. The germline CDR1 and CDR2 sequences are SGHTA and FQGNSA. This CDR3 has 17 residues. V lost 5 bases and J 0 bases, leaving 17 bases between the germline ends.

This clonotype occurred many times. The chain couples TRBV12-3 or TRBV12-4 to TRBJ2-2, with TRBD1 matching 9 bases. The V and J ends lost 5 bases and 3 bases, in that order; junction bases with no gene match: 10. There are 17 residues in the CDR3. The CDR3 bases are TGTGCCAGCAGTCAACCCTACAGGGGGCAGGACACCGGGGAGCTGTTTTTT. Its translation: CASSQPYRGQDTGELFF.

This clonotype was picked up many times. The chain employs TRBV20-1 and TRBJ1-2; unclear D gene. Germline V lookup: CDR1 DFQATT, CDR2 SNEGSKA (reference sequence). The CDR3 runs to 13 residues. The V and J ends lost 0 bases and 2 bases respectively, with 7 bases between them. CDR3: CSAREVTNYGYTF. CDR3 bases: TGCAGTGCTAGAGAAGTGACAAACTATGGCTACACCTTC.

This clonotype was seen more than once but under ten times. The gene calls are TRBV20-1 and TRBJ2-6, with 8 bases lining up with TRBD1. The CDR3 sequence is 16 residues long. CDR1 DFQATT and CDR2 SNEGSKA come from the germline V gene (reference sequence). Trimming removed 6 bases from V and 2 bases from J; junction bases left unmatched: 9. CDR3 in amino acids: CSARWSGGTGANVLTF. Here the CDR3 DNA reads TGCAGTGCGCGATGGTCAGGGGGCACTGGGGCCAACGTCCTGACTTTC.

This clonotype has a handful of counts. The genes are TRBV5-1 and TRBJ2-7, with D maybe TRBD1 (6 bases). The CDR3 is made up of 14 amino acids. Germline CDR1 and CDR2: SGHRS and YFSETQ. Trimming took 4 bases from V and 5 from J, leaving 16 bases between them. CDR3 residues: CASSDWSGVHEQYF. The CDR3 DNA sequence: TGCGCCAGCAGCGACTGGTCAGGGGTCCACGAGCAGTACTTC.

V gene TRBV20-1 combines with J gene TRBJ2-5; D perhaps matches TRBD2 (7 bases). This CDR3 has 12 residues. The ends were cut back, 7 bases at V and 2 bases at J, with 11 bases in the middle. The germline V gene encodes CDR1 DFQATT and CDR2 SNEGSKA (reference sequence). The CDR3 reads CSGGGLQETQYF. The CDR3 nucleotides are TGCAGTGGGGGGGGCCTACAAGAGACCCAGTACTTC.

For this clonotype: Since no conserved phenylalanine or tryptophan closes the CDR3, a read error is the likely cause. The chain carries TRBV7-2 and TRBJ2-3, with 9 positions matching TRBD2. The J segment lost 3 bases and the V segment lost 3 bases, leaving 1 base of the junction unmatched. Germline V gives CDR1 SGHTA, CDR2 FQGNSA. CDR3 size: 14 residues. DNA for the CDR3: TGTGCCAGCAGCTTTAGCGGGGGTACAGATACGCAGTATCTT. This sequence encodes CASSFSGGTDTQYL.

V gene TRBV3-1 combines with J gene TRBJ1-1; tentative D call: TRBD1 (5 bases). V was pared by 1 base and J by 0 bases, with 6 bases between. Germline CDR1 and CDR2: LGHDT and YNNKEL (reference sequence). This CDR3 contains 14 residues. DNA for the CDR3: TGTGCCAGCAGCCAAGCAGGGATGAACACTGAAGCTTTCTTT. It yields the protein CASSQAGMNTEAFF.

About this clonotype: A much more abundant neighbour one base away suggests this may be a read error. The chain uses TRBV5-1 and TRBJ1-5; weak D call: TRBD1 (6 bases). The length of the CDR3 is 14 residues. In germline, CDR1 is SGHRS, CDR2 YFSETQ. The chain's CDR3 is CVSSEGGSNQPQHF. DNA of the CDR3: TGCGTCAGCAGCGAGGGGGGGAGCAATCAGCCCCAGCATTTT.

This clonotype has at least ten counts. The chain employs TRBV4-2 and TRBJ2-7; 12 nucleotides line up with TRBD1. Germline assignment: CDR1 LGHNA and CDR2 YNFKEQ. The V gene end was trimmed by 4 bases and the J gene end by 7 bases; junction bases not matched to a gene: 5. This CDR3 has 14 amino acids. The CDR3 protein is CASSPGQGAEEQYF. The CDR3 nucleotides are TGTGCCAGCAGCCCGGGACAGGGGGCGGAAGAGCAGTACTTC.

This clonotype has more than one count but fewer than ten. The V gene is TRBV6-2 or TRBV6-3, the J gene TRBJ2-1, with 16 bases aligning to TRBD2. This CDR3 has 16 residues. V gave up 3 bases and J gave up 10 bases; unmatched junction bases: 6. Germline loops: CDR1 MNHEY, CDR2 SVGEGT. The CDR3: CASSYPGLAGGREQFF. The CDR3 DNA is TGTGCCAGCAGTTATCCGGGACTAGCGGGAGGGCGGGAGCAGTTCTTC.

This clonotype has at least ten counts. The rearrangement links TRBV6-1 to TRBJ1-1, with D unclear. The CDR3 consists of 13 residues. Germline V gene data show CDR1 as MNHNS and CDR2 as SASEGT. The germline V and J ends were trimmed by 10 bases and 7 bases, with 19 bases remaining between them. CDR3 sequence (DNA): TGTGCCACCCGGATGGGAGGAACGAATGAAGCTTTCTTT. Protein product: CATRMGGTNEAFF.

In its sample, this clonotype was seen many times. This chain connects TRBV9 to TRBJ2-1; the match to TRBD2 covers 9 bases. Germline V lookup: CDR1 SGDLS, CDR2 YYNGEE. V was pared by 4 bases and J by 4 bases, with 9 bases of the junction left unmatched. The CDR3 totals 16 residues. In nucleotides, the CDR3 is TGTGCCAGCAGCCGAGAGAGCGGGAGGCGATACAATGAGCAGTTCTTC. Its protein product is CASSRESGRRYNEQFF. The variable domain in full, with the rest retrieved from reference TRBV9 and TRBJ2-1, is DSGVTQTPKHLITATGQRVTLRCSPRSGDLSVYWYQQSLDQGLQFLIQYYNGEERAKGNILERFSAQQFPDLHSELNLSSLELGDSALYFCASSRESGRRYNEQFFGPGTRLTVL.

This clonotype was found many times. This sequence joins TRBV20-1 and TRBJ2-1, with TRBD2 matching over 10 bases. CDR1 is DFQATT and CDR2 is SNEGSKA in the germline V gene (reference sequence). V trimming: 1 base; J trimming: 6 bases; junction bases outside the gene matches: 3. The CDR3 loop spans 14 amino acids. The CDR3 spells CSARVPSGSNEQFF. CDR3 sequence (DNA): TGCAGTGCTAGAGTTCCTAGCGGGAGCAATGAGCAGTTCTTC.

This clonotype was counted ten times or more. The chain links TRBV12-3 or TRBV12-4 to TRBJ2-7, with D perhaps being TRBD1 or TRBD2 (7 bases each). V dropped 4 bases and J dropped 3 bases, with 13 bases sitting between them. The CDR3 has 14 amino acids. CDR3 residues: CASSSPGGGYEQYF. The CDR3 bases are TGTGCCAGCAGTTCCCCAGGGGGGGGCTACGAGCAGTACTTC.

Regarding this clonotype: This may arise from a read error, as a much more abundant clone is one base away. V gene TRBV24-1 combines with J gene TRBJ2-7; D unclear. V dropped 2 bases and J dropped 3 bases, with 1 base sitting between them. The CDR3 runs to 11 residues. Germline V gene sequence: CDR1 KGHDR, CDR2 SFDVKD. The chain's CDR3 is CATSDYYEQYF. CDR3 coding DNA: TGTGCCACCAGTGATTACTACGAGCAGTACTTC.

The chain is built from TRBV11-2 and TRBJ1-1; no clear D. Trimming pared 5 bases from V and 3 bases from J, leaving 10 bases between. CDR1 and CDR2 (germline): SGHAT, FQNNGV. The CDR3 is made up of 13 amino acids. The CDR3 coding sequence is TGTGCCAGCAGCATTTTTCTCTACACTGAAGCTTTCTTT. Encoded protein: CASSIFLYTEAFF.

The chain recombines TRBV4-2 with TRBJ2-1; D might be TRBD2 (5 bases). The CDR3 loop spans 14 amino acids. Trimming shortened V by 3 bases and J by 4 bases, and 10 bases separated the two germline ends. Germline V gene lookup returns CDR1 LGHNA and CDR2 YNFKEQ. CDR3 region: CASSQAGMYNEQFF. The CDR3 DNA sequence: TGTGCCAGCAGCCAGGCCGGGATGTACAATGAGCAGTTCTTC.

In this sample, this clonotype turned up many times. V usage is TRBV7-2 and J usage is TRBJ1-2; weak D call: TRBD1 (6 bases). This CDR3 contains 13 residues. CDR1 is SGHTA, CDR2 FQGNSA, per germline. Trimming pared 2 bases from V and 7 bases from J, leaving 11 bases between. CDR3: CASSLTGYSGYTF. The CDR3 nucleotides read TGTGCCAGCAGCTTAACAGGGTATAGTGGCTACACCTTC. Full variable domain (rest looked up from reference TRBV7-2 and TRBJ1-2): GAGVSQSPSNKVTEKGKDVELRCDPISGHTALYWYRQSLGQGLEFLIYFQGNSAPDKSGLPSDRFSAERTGGSVSTLTIQRTQQEDSAVYLCASSLTGYSGYTFGSGTRLTVV.

This clonotype was counted many times. The V call is TRBV12-3 or TRBV12-4, the J call TRBJ2-2; TRBD1 agrees at 8 bases. The CDR3 loop spans 13 amino acids. Trimming at V came to 5 bases and at J to 6 bases, leaving 2 bases not matched to a gene. The CDR3 nucleotides are TGTGCCAGCAGTAAACAGGGGGCCGGGGAGCTGTTTTTT. This codes for CASSKQGAGELFF.

This clonotype showed up many times. The chain is built from TRBV5-1 and TRBJ2-5; the match to TRBD2 covers 11 bases. Trimming cost V 4 bases and J 4 bases; bases outside gene matches: 6. This CDR3 is 15 amino acids long. From germline, CDR1 is SGHRS and CDR2 YFSETQ. The DNA for the CDR3 is TGCGCCAGCAGCCAGGGACTAGCGGCGGGAGAGACCCAGTACTTC. Translated: CASSQGLAAGETQYF.

In its sample, this clonotype was seen many times. The chain employs TRBV20-1 and TRBJ1-2, with 7 nucleotides matching TRBD1. The junction had 3 bases not matched to a gene; V was cut back by 5 bases and J by 0 bases. CDR3 length equals 13 residues. CDR1 and CDR2 (germline): DFQATT, SNEGSKA (reference sequence). CDR3 amino acids: CSAPGQANYGYTF. CDR3 sequence (DNA): TGCAGTGCTCCTGGACAGGCTAACTATGGCTACACCTTC.

The V and J genes are TRBV5-1 and TRBJ2-3, with 14 bases fitting TRBD2. CDR1 and CDR2 from the germline V gene are SGHRS and YFSETQ. The CDR3 extends over 16 amino acids. V trimming: 3 bases; J trimming: 2 bases; junction bases outside the gene matches: 2. CDR3 nucleotide sequence: TGCGCCAGCAGCTGGGGACTAGCGGGGGACACAGATACGCAGTATTTT. It encodes CASSWGLAGDTDTQYF.

The gene calls are TRBV27 and TRBJ2-4; tentatively, D is TRBD1 (6 bases). This CDR3 spans 16 amino acids. CDR1 is MNHEY, CDR2 SMNVEV, per germline (reference sequence). The V end lost 3 bases, the J end lost 0 bases, and 12 bases lay between the germline ends. CDR3 in DNA: TGTGCCAGCAGTTTCAGGGGATTCTTAGCCAAAAACATTCAGTACTTC. Its translation: CASSFRGFLAKNIQYF.